This T cell receptor (beta chain) appears in the sequencing data of a study of blood T cell repertoires in COVID-19. From germline, CDR1 is SGHNT and CDR2 YYREEE (reference sequence). This CDR3 has 13 residues. The V end lost 4 bases, the J end lost 4 bases, and 8 bases lay between the germline ends. Clones were sequenced by immunoSEQ multiplex PCR, and TCRdb holds only the in-frame ones, with some missing. The profile shows 250,000 or so clones, approximately 85% of them singletons. The specimen was PBMCs or T cells enriched from blood (not recorded which). The chain links TRBV5-4 to TRBJ2-2, with TRBD2 as a possible D gene (5 bases). This receptor was taken from a woman between 50 and 59 years old who had been exposed to COVID-19. The DNA for the CDR3 is TGTGCCAGCAGCCCCGGGATCACCGGGGAGCTGTTTTTT. It specifies CASSPGITGELFF.